This is a list of T cell receptor beta chains from one sample in a study of Graves' ophthalmopathy and Graves' hyperthyroidism. MiXCR was run by TCRdb on the multiplex PCR reads, yielding one entry per CDR3 protein. The table lists fewer than 600,000 distinct CDR3 sequences, around an eighth of them singletons, with around 9.8% in the top ten. The sample taken for sequencing was blood. These receptor sequences come from a woman in her twenties or thirties with Graves' ophthalmopathy. Each CDR3 is given with its conserved first and last residue. The order of the fields is clone size, V gene, D gene, J gene, CDR3 DNA, CDR3 protein. A D gene is named only where the DNA matches it firmly. Rows give clone size only sometimes, using once, few, many, or a class for an expanded clone.

size: NA
V: TRBV19
D: NA
J: TRBJ1-1
DNA: TGTGCCAGTAGTATCGAACCGACAGCTTTGAACACTGAAGCTTTCTTT
CDR3: CASSIEPTALNTEAFF

size: many
V: TRBV27
D: TRBD1
J: TRBJ1-6
DNA: TGTGCCAGCAGTCCCGAGGGACAGCCTTCGAATTCACCCCTCCACTTT
CDR3: CASSPEGQPSNSPLHF

size: many
V: TRBV6-1
D: NA
J: TRBJ1-1
DNA: TGTGCCAGCCGGGAAGTGAACACTGAAGCTTTCTTT
CDR3: CASREVNTEAFF

size: NA
V: TRBV18
D: NA
J: TRBJ1-1
DNA: TGTGCCAGCTCACCACCGTCCCTTCGGGACACTGAAGCTTTCTTT
CDR3: CASSPPSLRDTEAFF

size: NA
V: TRBV7-2
D: NA
J: TRBJ2-7
DNA: TGTGCCAGCAGCCAATCCGGGACCCCGGCCGAGCAGTACTTC
CDR3: CASSQSGTPAEQYF

size: few
V: TRBV24-1
D: TRBD2
J: TRBJ2-1
DNA: TGTGCCACCAGTCTTCCTAGCGGGGTTAGCTCCTACAATGAGCAGTTCTTC
CDR3: CATSLPSGVSSYNEQFF

size: few
V: TRBV15
D: TRBD1
J: TRBJ2-2
DNA: TGTGCCACCAGCAGAGATCAAGGTTTTAGAGCAGGGGGAACCGGGGAGCTGTTTTTT
CDR3: CATSRDQGFRAGGTGELFF

size: many
V: TRBV6-5
D: NA
J: TRBJ1-1
DNA: TGTGCCAGCAGCTATGGACAAGGCACTGAAGCTTTCTTT
CDR3: CASSYGQGTEAFF

size: NA
V: TRBV7-2
D: NA
J: TRBJ1-1
DNA: TGTGCCAGCAGCTTGGACCCCTGGGCTACTGAAGCTTTCTTT
CDR3: CASSLDPWATEAFF

size: many
V: TRBV19
D: NA
J: TRBJ1-5
DNA: TGTGCCAGTACCCCAACAGTTAGCAATCAGCCCCAGCATTTT
CDR3: CASTPTVSNQPQHF

size: NA
V: TRBV6-5
D: NA
J: TRBJ1-6
DNA: TGTGCCAGCAGTTACTCGTACGGGGACGATTCACCCCTCCACTTT
CDR3: CASSYSYGDDSPLHF

size: many
V: TRBV12-3/TRBV12-4
D: NA
J: TRBJ2-2
DNA: TGTGCCAGCAGTTGGACCGTCGTGAGGGGCGGGGAGCTGTTTTTT
CDR3: CASSWTVVRGGELFF

size: NA
V: TRBV7-3
D: TRBD1
J: TRBJ2-2
DNA: TGTGCCAGCAGGGATGGACAGGGCGGGGAGCTGTTTTTT
CDR3: CASRDGQGGELFF

size: NA
V: TRBV6-1
D: NA
J: TRBJ2-7
DNA: TGTGCCAGCAGTCGTACAGGGCTGGAGTCCTACGAGCAGTACTTC
CDR3: CASSRTGLESYEQYF

size: many
V: TRBV6-1
D: NA
J: TRBJ2-5
DNA: TGTGCCACCCTGCAGGACCATCGTGACATCCAGTACTTC
CDR3: CATLQDHRDIQYF

size: many
V: TRBV30
D: TRBD2
J: TRBJ2-2
DNA: TGTGCCTGGAGTCGGCTAGCGGGGTCGAACACCGGGGAGCTGTTTTTT
CDR3: CAWSRLAGSNTGELFF

size: few
V: TRBV30
D: TRBD1
J: TRBJ2-7
DNA: TGTGCCTGGGACCGACAGGGAATACCCTACGAGCAGTACTTC
CDR3: CAWDRQGIPYEQYF

size: many
V: TRBV28
D: NA
J: TRBJ1-2
DNA: TGTGCCAGCAGTTTAACAGGTGTAATGGGCTATGGCTACACCTTC
CDR3: CASSLTGVMGYGYTF

size: many
V: TRBV11-2
D: TRBD1
J: TRBJ2-7
DNA: TGTGCCAGCAGCTTGTCTGACAGGGGTACCGAGCAGTACTTC
CDR3: CASSLSDRGTEQYF

size: few
V: TRBV11-1
D: TRBD1
J: TRBJ1-5
DNA: TGTGCCAGCAGCCACCAAGGACAGGGAATGTACAATCAGCCCCAGCATTTT
CDR3: CASSHQGQGMYNQPQHF

size: many
V: TRBV12-3/TRBV12-4
D: NA
J: TRBJ1-2
DNA: TGTGCCAGCAGTTTACTCGGTAGCTATGGCTACACCTTC
CDR3: CASSLLGSYGYTF

size: many
V: TRBV7-2
D: TRBD1
J: TRBJ2-7
DNA: TGTGCCAGCAGCTCAAGACAGGGGGGGCTCGAGCAGTACTTC
CDR3: CASSSRQGGLEQYF

size: many
V: TRBV20-1
D: TRBD1
J: TRBJ2-7
DNA: TGCAGTGCTACCCCCGTCGACAGGGGGACCTACGAGCAGTACTTC
CDR3: CSATPVDRGTYEQYF

size: many
V: TRBV19
D: TRBD1
J: TRBJ1-5
DNA: TGTGCCAGTGGGAGGGCAGGGGGAGGTCAGCCCCAGCATTTT
CDR3: CASGRAGGGQPQHF

size: many
V: TRBV6-1
D: NA
J: TRBJ2-7
DNA: TGTGCCAGCAGCTCCCTCTCCGTGACCTACGAGCAGTACTTC
CDR3: CASSSLSVTYEQYF

size: many
V: TRBV24-1
D: NA
J: TRBJ2-2
DNA: TGTGCCACCAGTGATCGGGGTCCTCCAAGGACCGGGGAGCTGTTTTTT
CDR3: CATSDRGPPRTGELFF

size: NA
V: TRBV5-1
D: NA
J: TRBJ2-3
DNA: TGCGCCAGCAGCCTAGCCTTCGCCCCCGATACGCAGTATTTT
CDR3: CASSLAFAPDTQYF

size: many
V: TRBV28
D: TRBD2
J: TRBJ2-7
DNA: TGTGCCAGCAGTTTACCGGCGGGAGGGCCGAAAGAGCAGTACTTC
CDR3: CASSLPAGGPKEQYF

size: many
V: TRBV15
D: NA
J: TRBJ1-1
DNA: TGTGCCACAGTCTCAGCTAACACTGAAGCTTTCTTT
CDR3: CATVSANTEAFF

size: NA
V: TRBV27
D: NA
J: TRBJ2-7
DNA: TGTGCCAGCAGAGGGGCTGGGTGGGCTGCCGAGCAGTACTTC
CDR3: CASRGAGWAAEQYF

size: many
V: TRBV10-1
D: TRBD2
J: TRBJ2-5
DNA: TGCGCCAGCAAATCATCCCCTTCCAGGGGTAGCGGGGTCCAAGAGACCCAGTACTTC
CDR3: CASKSSPSRGSGVQETQYF

size: NA
V: TRBV3-1
D: NA
J: TRBJ1-1
DNA: TGTGCCAGCAGCCAAAGAACAGGCCTGTATAACACTGAAGCTTTCTTT
CDR3: CASSQRTGLYNTEAFF

size: many
V: TRBV6-5
D: TRBD1
J: TRBJ1-1
DNA: TGTGCCAGCAGTACGGGACAGGAGAACACTGAAGCTTTCTTT
CDR3: CASSTGQENTEAFF

size: many
V: TRBV6-1
D: NA
J: TRBJ2-3
DNA: TGTGCCAGCAGTGAATATGCCGCCCGGTCGGATACGCAGTATTTT
CDR3: CASSEYAARSDTQYF

size: NA
V: TRBV6-1
D: NA
J: TRBJ1-3
DNA: TGTGCCAGCAGTGAACCGGGGGCCGGTGGAAACACCATATATTTT
CDR3: CASSEPGAGGNTIYF

size: NA
V: TRBV29-1
D: TRBD1
J: TRBJ1-1
DNA: TGCAGCGTGGACAGGGGGATAACTGAAGCTTTCTTT
CDR3: CSVDRGITEAFF

size: many
V: TRBV11-2
D: TRBD1
J: TRBJ2-6
DNA: TGTGCCAGCAGCGGGCCTCGACAGGGAGCTGGGGCCAACGTCCTGACTTTC
CDR3: CASSGPRQGAGANVLTF

size: few
V: TRBV3-1
D: NA
J: TRBJ1-6
DNA: TGTGCCAGCAGCCAAACGGGGCCCCTCCACTTT
CDR3: CASSQTGPLHF

size: few
V: TRBV27
D: TRBD1
J: TRBJ1-1
DNA: TGTGCCAGCAGTCGGACAGGGGCGTTTGAAGCTTTCTTT
CDR3: CASSRTGAFEAFF

size: few
V: TRBV27
D: NA
J: TRBJ2-4
DNA: TGTGCCAGCATGATTCGCCCGGGGCTAGTATCCTCAGCCAAAAACATTAAGTACTTC
CDR3: CASMIRPGLVSSAKNIKYF

size: many
V: TRBV6-1
D: NA
J: TRBJ2-7
DNA: TGTGCCAGCAGTGATACAGGGTACTACGAACAGTACTTC
CDR3: CASSDTGYYEQYF